Given below is one TCR beta chain in context. TCR beta rearrangements were amplified from peripheral blood genomic DNA. The ends were cut back, 0 bases at V and 7 bases at J, with 9 bases in the middle. This CDR3 is built from 14 residues. The germline gives CDR1 MNHEY, CDR2 SVGAGI. This entry belongs to a study of T cell repertoires in aging, cancer and after chemotherapy. TRB rearrangements spanning V, D and J were amplified using mixed TRB-A/B primers. Using its own MiXCR run on the multiplex PCR reads, TCRdb lists one record per CDR3 protein. The sample shows 1,500 to 2,000 distinct CDR3 sequences, approximately 24% of them seen only once.

The TCR was taken from a human donor with a solid tumor. Sequencing was performed on blood. J is TRBJ2-2 and V is TRBV6-5; a weak D match, TRBD2 (6 bases). The CDR3, as DNA: TGTGCCAGCAGTTACTCGGGGGGAATCGGGGAGCTGTTTTTT. It translates to CASSYSGGIGELFF.